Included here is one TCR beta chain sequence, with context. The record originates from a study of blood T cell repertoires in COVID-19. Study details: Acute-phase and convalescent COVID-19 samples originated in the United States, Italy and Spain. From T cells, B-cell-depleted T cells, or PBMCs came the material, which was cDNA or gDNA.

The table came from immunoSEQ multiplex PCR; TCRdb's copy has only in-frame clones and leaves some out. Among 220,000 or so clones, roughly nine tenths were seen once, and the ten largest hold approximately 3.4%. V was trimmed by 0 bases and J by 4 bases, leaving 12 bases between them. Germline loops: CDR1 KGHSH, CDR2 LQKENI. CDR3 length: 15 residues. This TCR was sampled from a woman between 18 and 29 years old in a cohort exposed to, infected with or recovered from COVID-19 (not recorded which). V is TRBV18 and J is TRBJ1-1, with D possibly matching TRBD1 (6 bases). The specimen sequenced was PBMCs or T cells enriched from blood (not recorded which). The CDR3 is CASSPPSGDGTEAFF. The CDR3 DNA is TGTGCCAGCTCACCACCGTCAGGGGATGGCACTGAAGCTTTCTTT.